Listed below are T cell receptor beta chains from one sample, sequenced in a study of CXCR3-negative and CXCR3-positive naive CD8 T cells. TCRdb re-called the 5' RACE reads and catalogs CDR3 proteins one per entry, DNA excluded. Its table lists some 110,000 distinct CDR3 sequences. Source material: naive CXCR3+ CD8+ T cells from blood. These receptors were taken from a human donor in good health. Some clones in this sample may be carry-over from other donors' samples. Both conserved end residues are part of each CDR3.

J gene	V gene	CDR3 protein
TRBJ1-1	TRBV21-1	CASSNSRRTEAFF
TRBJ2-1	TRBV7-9	CASSPSGGPGEQFF
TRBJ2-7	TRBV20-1	CSARGLAGDYEQYF
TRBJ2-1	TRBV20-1	CSARTSSSSYNEQFF
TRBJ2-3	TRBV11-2	CASSKGETSGPSTDTQYF
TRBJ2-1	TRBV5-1	CASSLFVRGRAQDEQFF
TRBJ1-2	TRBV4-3	CASSQALFEGYGYTF
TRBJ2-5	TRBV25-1	CASSEKVAGQETQYF
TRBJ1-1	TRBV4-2	CASSLVGQGRGENTEAFF
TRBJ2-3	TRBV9	CASSPRASIGPDTQYF
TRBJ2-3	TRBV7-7	CASSLEERETDTQYF
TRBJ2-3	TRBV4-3	CASSQDLSPTSTDTQYF
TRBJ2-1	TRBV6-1	CASSPHSGSSYNEQFF